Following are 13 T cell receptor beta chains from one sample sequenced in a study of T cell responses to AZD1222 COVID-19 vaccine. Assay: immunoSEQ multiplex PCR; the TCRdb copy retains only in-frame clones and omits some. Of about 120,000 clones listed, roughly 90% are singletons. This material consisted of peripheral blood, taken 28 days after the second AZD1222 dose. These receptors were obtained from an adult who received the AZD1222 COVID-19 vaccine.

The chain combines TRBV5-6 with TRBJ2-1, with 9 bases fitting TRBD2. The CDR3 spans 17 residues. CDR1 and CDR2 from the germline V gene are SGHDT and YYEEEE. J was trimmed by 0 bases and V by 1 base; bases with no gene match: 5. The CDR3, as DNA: TGTGCCAGCAGCTTGCTAGCGGGGCAGAGCTCCTACAATGAGCAGTTCTTC. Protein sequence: CASSLLAGQSSYNEQFF.

The CDR3 loop is CASSLSYNPYEQYF. The CDR3 region has the DNA TGCGCCAGCAGCTTGTCTTATAATCCCTACGAGCAGTACTTC. V is TRBV5-1 and J is TRBJ2-7, with D unresolved. The CDR3 consists of 14 residues. The germline CDR1 and CDR2 sequences are SGHRS and YFSETQ. V lost 1 base and J 2 bases, leaving 10 bases between the germline ends.

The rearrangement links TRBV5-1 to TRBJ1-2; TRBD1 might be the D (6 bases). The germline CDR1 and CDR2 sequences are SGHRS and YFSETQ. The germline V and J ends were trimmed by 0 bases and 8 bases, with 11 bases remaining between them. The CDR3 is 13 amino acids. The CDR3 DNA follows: TGCGCCAGCAGCTTGGACCCAGGGGCCGGCTACACCTTC. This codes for CASSLDPGAGYTF.

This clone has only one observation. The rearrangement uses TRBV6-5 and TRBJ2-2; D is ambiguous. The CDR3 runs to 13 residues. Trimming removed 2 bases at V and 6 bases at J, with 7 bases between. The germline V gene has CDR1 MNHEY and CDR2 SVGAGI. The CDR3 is CASSYPKPGELFF. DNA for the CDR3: TGTGCCAGCAGTTACCCTAAGCCCGGGGAGCTGTTTTTT.

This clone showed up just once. CDR3 in amino acids: CASSLWGGLGETQYF. The CDR3 coding sequence is TGTGCCAGCAGCCTCTGGGGGGGACTGGGGGAGACCCAGTACTTC. This chain joins TRBV11-3 and TRBJ2-5, with 7 bases identical to TRBD2. This CDR3 has 15 residues. Germline trimming cut 5 bases from V and 5 bases from J; bases unmatched to any gene: 11. CDR1 is SGHNT and CDR2 is YENEEA in the germline V gene.

The CDR3: CASSLVVRTDTQYF. The CDR3 coding sequence is TGTGCCAGCAGCTTAGTGGTACGCACAGATACGCAGTATTTT. J is TRBJ2-3 and V is TRBV7-9; D unclear. From germline, CDR1 is SEHNR and CDR2 FQNEAQ (reference sequence). V was clipped by 1 base and J by 1 base, with 6 bases between them. The CDR3 totals 14 residues.

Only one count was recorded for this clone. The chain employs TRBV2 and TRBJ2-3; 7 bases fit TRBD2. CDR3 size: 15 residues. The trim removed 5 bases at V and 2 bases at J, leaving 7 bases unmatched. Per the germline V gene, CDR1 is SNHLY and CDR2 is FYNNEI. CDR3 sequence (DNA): TGTGCCAGCAGTCGAGCGGGGCGGGACACAGATACGCAGTATTTT. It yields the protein CASSRAGRDTDTQYF.

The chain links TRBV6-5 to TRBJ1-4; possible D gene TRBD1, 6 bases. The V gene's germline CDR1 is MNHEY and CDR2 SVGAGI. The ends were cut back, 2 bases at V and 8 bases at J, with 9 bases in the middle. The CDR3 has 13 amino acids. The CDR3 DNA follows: TGTGCCAGCAGTTACGGGGGCCGCGAAAAACTGTTTTTT. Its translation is CASSYGGREKLFF.

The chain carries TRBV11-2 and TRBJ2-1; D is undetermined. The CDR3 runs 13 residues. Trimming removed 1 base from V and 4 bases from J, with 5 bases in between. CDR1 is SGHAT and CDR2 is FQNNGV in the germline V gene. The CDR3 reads CASSLGGYNEQFF. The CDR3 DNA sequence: TGTGCCAGCAGCTTAGGGGGATACAATGAGCAGTTCTTC.

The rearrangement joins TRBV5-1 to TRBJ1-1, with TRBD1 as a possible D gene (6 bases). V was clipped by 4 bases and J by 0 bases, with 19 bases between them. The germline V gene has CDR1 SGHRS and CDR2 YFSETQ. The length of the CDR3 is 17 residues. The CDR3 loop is CASSLSVIQGLNTEAFF. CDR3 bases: TGCGCCAGCAGCCTATCCGTAATTCAGGGGCTGAACACTGAAGCTTTCTTT.

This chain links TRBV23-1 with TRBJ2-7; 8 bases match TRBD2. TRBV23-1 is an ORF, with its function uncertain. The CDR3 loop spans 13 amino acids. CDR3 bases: TGCGACTCCTCCCGGGGGGGCTCCTACGAGCAGTACTTC. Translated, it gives CDSSRGGSYEQYF.

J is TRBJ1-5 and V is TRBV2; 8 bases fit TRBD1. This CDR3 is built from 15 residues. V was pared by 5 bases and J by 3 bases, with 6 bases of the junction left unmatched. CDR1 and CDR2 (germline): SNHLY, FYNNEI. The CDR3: CASSFPGQDNQPQHF. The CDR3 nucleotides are TGTGCCAGCAGTTTCCCGGGACAGGACAATCAGCCCCAGCATTTT.

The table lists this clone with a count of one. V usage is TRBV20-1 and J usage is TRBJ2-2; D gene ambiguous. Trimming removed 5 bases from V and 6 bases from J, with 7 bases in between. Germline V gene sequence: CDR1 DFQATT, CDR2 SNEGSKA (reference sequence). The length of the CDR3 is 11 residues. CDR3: CSARIAGELFF. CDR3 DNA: TGCAGTGCTCGGATTGCCGGGGAGCTGTTTTTT.